Listed below are T cell receptor beta chains from one sample, sequenced in a study of cytomegalovirus exposure and HLA in healthy donors. Only in-frame clones appear in the TCRdb table, and some are missing; sequencing was by immunoSEQ multiplex PCR. The table lists roughly 120,000 clones, 80% of them singletons, with under 3.5% in the top ten. The sequenced sample consisted of PBMCs. These receptors were obtained from a male donor in good health and CMV-seronegative. The CDR3 runs from the conserved cysteine through the conserved F or W. A D gene is named only where the DNA matches it firmly. Clone size appears in some rows only: once, few, many, or a class for an expanded clone.

TRBJ2-6,NA,NA,19,TRBV19,CASKDSGTSTGSGANGLTF,TGTGCCAGCAAGGACAGCGGGACTTCCACGGGCTCTGGGGCCAACGGCCTGACTTTC
TRBJ1-2,TRBD1,NA,15,TRBV25-1,CASSIWTGRLYGYTF,TGTGCCAGCAGTATTTGGACAGGACGCCTCTATGGCTACACCTTC
TRBJ2-3,TRBD2,NA,16,TRBV9,CASSVASSGGTDTQYF,TGTGCCAGCAGCGTAGCTTCTAGCGGGGGCACAGATACGCAGTATTTT
TRBJ2-1,NA,once,16,TRBV4-3,CASSQDAPRGYNEQFF,TGCGCCAGCAGCCAAGATGCGCCTAGAGGATACAATGAGCAGTTCTTC
TRBJ2-7,NA,NA,15,TRBV18,CASSPLPAASYEQYF,TGTGCCAGCTCACCCCTCCCGGCGGCCTCCTACGAGCAGTACTTC
TRBJ2-7,NA,NA,13,TRBV6-5,CASRRLTGWEQYF,TGTGCCAGCAGACGTCTTACAGGGTGGGAGCAGTACTTC
TRBJ1-5,NA,NA,14,TRBV7-6,CASSHGTLGWPQHF,TGTGCCAGCAGCCATGGGACATTGGGGTGGCCCCAGCATTTT
TRBJ1-2,NA,NA,13,TRBV15,CATSRDGEGGYTF,TGTGCCACCAGCAGAGATGGTGAGGGTGGCTACACCTTC
TRBJ1-6,TRBD1,NA,14,TRBV11-2,CASSPDRGYSPLHF,TGTGCCAGCAGTCCCGACAGGGGGTATTCACCCCTCCACTTT
TRBJ2-7,NA,NA,13,TRBV7-9,CAGGREPSYEQYF,TGTGCCGGCGGCAGGGAACCCTCCTACGAGCAGTACTTC
TRBJ2-3,NA,NA,16,TRBV9,CASSRRTTLNTDTQYF,TGTGCCAGCAGCCGCCGGACTACGCTAAACACAGATACGCAGTATTTT
TRBJ2-2,TRBD1,NA,15,TRBV27,CASNRGPANTGELFF,TGTGCCAGCAACAGGGGACCCGCGAACACCGGGGAGCTGTTTTTT
TRBJ1-5,TRBD1,few,14,TRBV6-5,CASSSGQGDQPQHF,TGTGCCAGCAGTTCCGGACAGGGCGATCAGCCCCAGCATTTT
TRBJ2-5,NA,NA,16,TRBV6-6,CASSYPGSRMGETQYF,TGTGCCAGCAGTTACCCCGGGTCCCGGATGGGAGAGACCCAGTACTTC
TRBJ1-5,TRBD1,few,15,TRBV9,CASSPWDRSNQPQHF,TGTGCCAGCAGCCCATGGGACAGAAGCAATCAGCCCCAGCATTTT
TRBJ1-2,TRBD1,few,16,TRBV7-8,CASSSQRTGGSYGYTF,TGTGCCAGCAGCTCACAGAGGACAGGGGGCTCCTATGGCTACACCTTC
TRBJ2-2,NA,NA,12,TRBV5-1,CASSSNTGELFF,TGCGCCAGCAGCTCAAACACCGGGGAGCTGTTTTTT
TRBJ1-6,TRBD1,NA,15,TRBV9,CASSVETGGISPLHF,TGTGCCAGCAGCGTGGAAACAGGGGGCATTTCACCCCTCCACTTT
TRBJ2-7,NA,NA,11,TRBV5-1,CASSFLYEQYF,TGCGCCAGCAGCTTTCTCTACGAGCAGTACTTC
TRBJ1-5,NA,NA,15,TRBV19,CASNVPGVSNQPQHF,TGTGCCAGTAACGTTCCAGGGGTTTCCAATCAGCCCCAGCATTTT
TRBJ2-7,TRBD1,once,15,TRBV29-1,CSVEAEGQGSYEQYF,TGCAGCGTTGAAGCAGAAGGACAGGGCTCCTACGAGCAGTACTTC
TRBJ2-7,NA,NA,15,TRBV28,CASSVTGFSSYEQYF,TGTGCCAGCAGCGTGACAGGATTTAGCTCCTACGAGCAGTACTTC
TRBJ2-1,NA,NA,15,TRBV10-3,CAISEDRSSYNEQFF,TGTGCCATCAGTGAGGATCGGAGCTCCTACAATGAGCAGTTCTTC
TRBJ2-6,NA,NA,16,TRBV29-1,CSVEEAAGPGANVLTF,TGCAGCGTTGAAGAGGCTGCGGGACCTGGGGCCAACGTCCTGACTTTC
TRBJ2-7,TRBD1,NA,14,TRBV7-9,CASSLDRDSYEQYF,TGTGCCAGCAGCCTCGACAGGGATTCCTACGAGCAGTACTTC
TRBJ2-7,TRBD2,few,15,TRBV19,CASSIIAGPLYEQYF,TGTGCCAGTAGTATTATAGCGGGGCCACTTTACGAGCAGTACTTC
TRBJ2-1,NA,NA,12,TRBV9,CASGTGSNEQFF,TGTGCCAGCGGTACAGGGAGCAATGAGCAGTTCTTC
TRBJ2-5,NA,NA,13,TRBV10-1,CASSQGSQETQYF,TGCGCCAGCTCTCAGGGGTCCCAAGAGACCCAGTACTTC
TRBJ2-7,NA,NA,13,TRBV7-6,CASSQGLSYEQYF,TGTGCCAGCAGCCAAGGACTGAGCTACGAGCAGTACTTC
TRBJ2-3,NA,NA,17,TRBV27,CASSARAYSSSTDTQYF,TGTGCCAGCAGCGCGAGGGCTTACAGCTCCAGCACAGATACGCAGTATTTT
TRBJ2-3,NA,NA,13,TRBV7-3,CASRGASTDTQYF,TGTGCCAGCAGGGGGGCCTCCACAGATACGCAGTATTTT
TRBJ1-1,NA,NA,11,TRBV20-1,CSVPRLPEAFF,TGCAGTGTCCCCAGGTTACCTGAAGCTTTCTTT
TRBJ2-7,NA,NA,13,TRBV6-1,CASSRGVTYEQYF,TGTGCCAGCAGCAGGGGCGTTACCTACGAGCAGTACTTC
TRBJ2-7,TRBD1,few,12,TRBV9,CASSATGEEQYF,TGTGCCAGCAGCGCGACAGGGGAAGAGCAGTACTTC
TRBJ2-5,TRBD2,NA,14,TRBV11-3,CASSSTRGWPVRYF,TGTGCCAGCAGCTCAACGCGGGGGTGGCCAGTTCGATACTTC
TRBJ2-4,TRBD2,NA,17,TRBV10-3,CAISEASGRGAKNIQYF,TGTGCCATCAGTGAGGCGAGCGGGAGGGGAGCCAAAAACATTCAGTACTTC
TRBJ2-2,NA,NA,15,TRBV27,CASSVVGPRIGELFF,TGTGCCAGCAGTGTGGTGGGGCCTCGTATCGGGGAGCTGTTTTTT
TRBJ1-1,TRBD1,NA,17,TRBV9,CASSVGVSRGMNTEAFF,TGTGCCAGCAGCGTGGGGGTAAGCAGGGGGATGAACACTGAAGCTTTCTTT
TRBJ2-1,NA,NA,15,TRBV10-3,CAISESRASSDEQFF,TGTGCCATCAGTGAGTCGAGGGCTAGTTCCGATGAGCAGTTCTTC
TRBJ1-2,NA,NA,14,TRBV4-2,CASSQDPVNYGYTF,TGTGCCAGCAGCCAAGACCCAGTAAACTATGGCTACACCTTC
TRBJ2-3,NA,NA,16,TRBV6-6,CASSYSPGQNTDTQYF,TGTGCCAGCAGTTACTCCCCGGGACAAAACACAGATACGCAGTATTTT
TRBJ2-3,TRBD2,NA,19,TRBV7-3,CASSTRTSGGARGTDTQYF,TGTGCCAGCAGCACCCGGACTAGCGGGGGGGCTAGGGGCACAGATACGCAGTATTTT
TRBJ2-5,NA,NA,12,TRBV10-2,CASLGAGETQYF,TGCGCCAGCCTGGGGGCCGGGGAGACCCAGTACTTC
TRBJ1-1,NA,NA,14,TRBV11-2,CASSLEAMNTEAFF,TGTGCCAGCAGCTTAGAAGCGATGAACACTGAAGCTTTCTTT
TRBJ2-1,NA,few,13,TRBV7-9,CASSLISGHEQFF,TGTGCCAGCAGCTTAATCAGTGGCCATGAGCAGTTCTTC
TRBJ1-3,TRBD1,NA,15,TRBV30,CAWRKTGTAGNTIYF,TGTGCCTGGAGGAAGACAGGGACGGCTGGAAACACCATATATTTT
TRBJ2-5,NA,NA,15,TRBV10-1,CASSESTEGGETQYF,TGCGCCAGCAGTGAGTCGACCGAGGGAGGAGAGACCCAGTACTTC
TRBJ2-7,TRBD1,NA,12,TRBV6-6,CASSLTGFEQYF,TGTGCCAGCAGCCTGACAGGGTTCGAGCAGTACTTC
TRBJ1-5,NA,NA,14,TRBV28,CASTLTGSWQPQHF,TGTGCCAGCACCCTCACTGGGAGTTGGCAGCCCCAGCATTTT
TRBJ2-7,TRBD2,NA,16,TRBV18,CASSPGLAGVSYEQYF,TGTGCCAGCTCACCGGGACTAGCGGGGGTATCCTACGAGCAGTACTTC
TRBJ1-1,NA,once,17,TRBV11-2,CASSLDLVYTPGTEAFF,TGTGCCAGCAGCTTAGATCTGGTATACACCCCGGGCACTGAAGCTTTCTTT
TRBJ2-7,TRBD1,NA,13,TRBV10-1,CASSGDSSYEQYF,TGCGCCAGCAGTGGGGACAGCTCCTACGAGCAGTACTTC
TRBJ1-1,NA,NA,12,TRBV18,CASSPTETEAFF,TGTGCCAGCTCACCAACGGAGACTGAAGCTTTCTTT